The 3 T cell receptor beta chains below come from one sample, sequenced in a study of T cell changes during pregnancy in multiple sclerosis. Libraries were prepared by immunoSEQ multiplex PCR; TCRdb keeps only in-frame clonotypes and omits some of them. The data show some 57,000 clones, 80% to 90% seen once. This material consisted of peripheral blood, taken in the first trimester of pregnancy. These TCRs come from a female donor in good health, enrolled as a control in a pregnancy study.

The chain carries TRBV13 and TRBJ2-3; 15 positions agree with TRBD2. The CDR3 has 21 amino acids. V was pared by 5 bases and J by 6 bases, with 21 bases of the junction left unmatched. Germline loops: CDR1 PRHDT, CDR2 FYEKMQ (reference sequence). CDR3 DNA sequence: TGTGCCAGCAGCCAAAGTTGGGGACTAGCGGGGGGTCAATCCCCTACGGATACGCAGTATTTT. This codes for CASSQSWGLAGGQSPTDTQYF.

The rearrangement uses TRBV9 and TRBJ2-5; 12 nucleotides line up with TRBD2. V trimming: 3 bases; J trimming: 6 bases; junction bases outside the gene matches: 9. The germline CDR1 and CDR2 sequences are SGDLS and YYNGEE. This CDR3 comprises 16 residues. CDR3: CASSARLAGAQKTQYF. The DNA for the CDR3 is TGTGCCAGCAGCGCAAGACTAGCGGGAGCCCAGAAGACCCAGTACTTC. Complete variable domain (other parts from reference TRBV9 and TRBJ2-5): DSGVTQTPKHLITATGQRVTLRCSPRSGDLSVYWYQQSLDQGLQFLIQYYNGEERAKGNILERFSAQQFPDLHSELNLSSLELGDSALYFCASSARLAGAQKTQYFGPGTRLLVL.

V and J are TRBV27 and TRBJ1-5, with D possibly matching TRBD1 (5 bases). Trimming left V 5 bases short and J 2 bases short, with 13 bases between. This CDR3 spans 15 amino acids. The germline gives CDR1 MNHEY, CDR2 SMNVEV (reference sequence). The DNA of the CDR3 is TGTGCCAGCAGTGGGGATGGGGCGGGCAATCAGCCCCAGCATTTT. It encodes CASSGDGAGNQPQHF.